The TCR beta chain described here comes from a study of post-analysis software for immune sequencing data. The authors incorporated unique molecular identifiers into the TCR beta cDNA libraries. One entry per CDR3 protein results from TCRdb running MiXCR on the PCR reads. This sample yields about 540,000 distinct CDR3 sequences, of which around 34% are seen a single time; 5% to 6% belongs to the top ten. Study-level results: Compared with controls, patients had more of 4 to 6 TRBV segments, including TRBV5-6, TRBV5-1 and TRBV20-1.

Note on this clonotype: Its antigen is still unknown.

CDR3 length equals 17 residues. The chain recombines TRBV12-3 or TRBV12-4 with TRBJ2-7; 9 bases agree with TRBD2. The tail of the sequence fits TRBJ2-5 better, so the J call may be wrong. Material for sequencing was blood. The receptor was isolated from a girl under 18 with multiple sclerosis. CDR3 amino acids: CASSLAVGGGGEETQYF. In DNA form, the CDR3 reads TGTGCCAGCAGTTTAGCTGTAGGGGGCGGGGGGGAAGAGACCCAGTACTTC.